The entry that follows covers one TCR beta chain sequence. Its matching antigen is unknown. The source of the sample is a study of blood T cells in healthy people across ages. Broader study findings: A strong correlation between TCR beta diversity and naive T cell percentage was seen.

Primers used in a second PCR of about 6 to 11 cycles were a sample-barcoded 5' primer and a J-beta primer mix. Every molecule of cDNA carried a tag from a template-switch adaptor with 12 random nucleotides. TCRdb re-called the 5' RACE reads through MiXCR, storing one row per CDR3 protein. The data show 1.5 million or so distinct CDR3 sequences, around two fifths seen once. The sequenced sample was blood. This TCR was sampled from a woman in her late teens or twenties in good health.

This chain's CDR3 is CASSRTGDGGELFF. CDR3 DNA: TGTGCCAGCAGCCGGACAGGGGACGGCGGGGAGCTGTTTTTT. This rearrangement joins TRBV3-1 to TRBJ2-2, with TRBD1 identical over 9 bases. The CDR3 covers 14 residues. Germline-derived CDR1 and CDR2 are LGHDT and YNNKEL (reference sequence). J was trimmed by 7 bases and V by 4 bases; bases with no gene match: 4.